The source of this T cell receptor beta chain is a study of blood T cell repertoires in COVID-19. Profiling relied on immunoSEQ multiplex PCR, and the TCRdb table lists in-frame clones only, not all of them. The sample lists around 470,000 clones, approximately 92% occurring once. The specimen was peripheral blood. This TCR was recovered from a man younger than 30 with COVID-19, enrolled during active disease.

CDR3 protein: CASSPTGARTGELFF. For the CDR3, the DNA is TGTGCCAGCAGCCCGACAGGGGCCAGGACCGGGGAGCTGTTTTTT. The chain combines TRBV2 with TRBJ2-2, with TRBD1 identical over 8 bases. The CDR3 is 15 amino acids. CDR1 is SNHLY, CDR2 FYNNEI, per germline. J gave up 5 bases and V 6 bases, and 8 bases lay outside the gene matches.